A selection of T cell receptor beta chains follows, all from one sample in a study of radiotherapy plus CTLA-4 blockade in lung cancer. TCRdb's copy holds only in-frame clones and misses some; the assay was immunoSEQ multiplex PCR. The sample consists of about 57,000 clones, less than 85% of them appearing once. Sequences were derived from peripheral blood, sampled from a patient treated with radiotherapy plus ipilimumab. Receptors originate from a human donor with non-small cell lung cancer who had a complete response to radiotherapy plus ipilimumab. Each CDR3 is given with its conserved first and last residue. Each record gives: J gene, V gene, clone size, D gene, CDR3 DNA, CDR3 protein. D genes are given only for firm matches. Clone sizes are given selectively: once, few, many, or a class where the clone is expanded.

TRBJ1-1 | TRBV7-8 | NA | NA | TGTGCCAGCACTCGGGTGAACACTGAAGCTTTCTTT | CASTRVNTEAFF
TRBJ2-3 | TRBV5-1 | NA | NA | TGCGCCAGCAGCTTGGCAAGCGGGCGACGCACAGATACGCAGTATTTT | CASSLASGRRTDTQYF
TRBJ2-5 | TRBV7-9 | once | NA | TGTGCCAGCAGCTTACTTGAGACCCAGTACTTC | CASSLLETQYF
TRBJ1-1 | TRBV28 | NA | TRBD1 | TGTGCCAGCAACGACAGGGGATACACTGAAGCTTTCTTT | CASNDRGYTEAFF
TRBJ2-7 | TRBV7-2 | NA | TRBD1 | TGTGCCAGCAGCTTACCCCTTCTACAGGGGGCGCGGACCTACGAGCAGTACTTC | CASSLPLLQGARTYEQYF
TRBJ1-5 | TRBV2 | NA | NA | TGTGCCAGCAGTGTCCAGGGCAATAGCAATCAGCCCCAGCATTTT | CASSVQGNSNQPQHF
TRBJ1-6 | TRBV30 | NA | TRBD1 | TGTGCCTGGCGGGGACAGCGAGGGGCCTATAATTCACCCCTCCACTTT | CAWRGQRGAYNSPLHF
TRBJ2-3 | TRBV5-1 | once | TRBD2 | TGCGCCAGCAGTTGGACTAGCGGGGCCACAGATACGCAGTATTTT | CASSWTSGATDTQYF
TRBJ1-6 | TRBV30 | NA | NA | TGTGCCTGGGACGACGCGTCGAGGTCACCCCTCCACTTT | CAWDDASRSPLHF
TRBJ1-1 | TRBV7-9 | NA | NA | TGTGCCAGCAGCTACTCGACATTGGGTAAGAACACTGAAGCTTTCTTT | CASSYSTLGKNTEAFF
TRBJ2-3 | TRBV7-2 | NA | NA | TGTGCCAGCAGCTCCAGGGATACGCAGTATTTT | CASSSRDTQYF
TRBJ2-5 | TRBV7-9 | NA | NA | TGTGCCAGCAGTTCAACTACCATCAAAGAGACCCAGTACTTC | CASSSTTIKETQYF
TRBJ2-3 | TRBV7-9 | NA | NA | TGTGCCAGCAGCGGGGGGGCTAATACGCAGTATTTT | CASSGGANTQYF
TRBJ1-2 | TRBV30 | NA | TRBD1 | TGTGCCTGGACAGGGGGCGTAGAAGGCTACACCTTC | CAWTGGVEGYTF
TRBJ2-5 | TRBV7-6 | NA | NA | TGTGCCGCGAACGAAGAGACCCAGTACTTC | CAANEETQYF
TRBJ2-1 | TRBV2 | NA | TRBD2 | TGTGCCAGCAGTGTGTTAGCGGGAGGCCACAATGAGCAGTTCTTC | CASSVLAGGHNEQFF
TRBJ1-1 | TRBV29-1 | NA | NA | TGCAGCAGAGGAGCTGCTTTCTTT | CSRGAAFF
TRBJ2-2 | TRBV4-1 | NA | TRBD1 | TGCGCCAGCAGCCCACGATGGGACAGTAACACCGGGGAGCTGTTTTTT | CASSPRWDSNTGELFF
TRBJ1-1 | TRBV11-2 | NA | NA | TGTGCCAGCAGGACAACAGGGAGGGCTTTGAACACTGAAGCTTTCTTT | CASRTTGRALNTEAFF
TRBJ2-6 | TRBV9 | NA | NA | TGTGCCAGCAGCGTTCGGACAGCTGGGGCCAACGTCCTGACTTTC | CASSVRTAGANVLTF
TRBJ1-3 | TRBV7-2 | few | NA | TGTGCCAGCAGCGTCGACAGTAGCTCTGGAAACACCATATATTTT | CASSVDSSSGNTIYF
TRBJ1-1 | TRBV9 | NA | NA | TGTGCCAGCAGCGTATCCGGGGCTGAAGCTTTCTTT | CASSVSGAEAFF
TRBJ2-2 | TRBV29-1 | NA | NA | TGCAGCGTTTTAAGGGTAGGGGCCGGGGAGCTGTTTTTT | CSVLRVGAGELFF
TRBJ2-5 | TRBV27 | NA | TRBD2 | TGTGCCAGCAGGAGAGCGGGGGGACAAGAGACCCAGTACTTC | CASRRAGGQETQYF
TRBJ1-1 | TRBV14 | NA | NA | TGTGCCAGCAGCCAAGGTACACTACTTGAAGCTTTCTTT | CASSQGTLLEAFF
TRBJ1-2 | TRBV5-4 | NA | TRBD1 | TGTGCCAGCAGCTTGCGGGGACAGGGAGACTATGGCTACACCTTC | CASSLRGQGDYGYTF
TRBJ1-4 | TRBV7-9 | few | NA | TGTGCCAGCAGCACCAGGACTGCAACTAATGAAAAACTGTTTTTT | CASSTRTATNEKLFF
TRBJ2-7 | TRBV7-2 | once | NA | TGTGCCAGCAGCCTACAAGCGGGTTACGAGCAGTACTTC | CASSLQAGYEQYF
TRBJ2-2 | TRBV7-7 | NA | NA | TGTGCTAGCAGCTCCACAGGGTCCACCGGGGAGCTGTTTTTT | CASSSTGSTGELFF
TRBJ1-2 | TRBV9 | NA | NA | TGTGCCAGCAGCCCGGGCTTCGGAGGTTCTGGGAATGGCTACACCTTC | CASSPGFGGSGNGYTF
TRBJ2-7 | TRBV19 | NA | TRBD1 | TGTGCCAGTTCCCAGGACAGGGTCTCCTACGAGCAGTACTTC | CASSQDRVSYEQYF
TRBJ1-1 | TRBV2 | few | NA | TGTGCCAGCAGTGAAGTTGAGGGCACTGAAGCTTTCTTT | CASSEVEGTEAFF
TRBJ1-2 | TRBV19 | few | TRBD1 | TGTGCCACCACAGGGGTGCTTGGCTACACCTTC | CATTGVLGYTF
TRBJ2-1 | TRBV21-1 | NA | NA | TGTGCCAGCAGCCAACAGGGGGTACGTGAGCAGTTCTTC | CASSQQGVREQFF
TRBJ2-2 | TRBV6-5 | NA | NA | TGTGCCAGCAGGAGTAACTATAACTCCGGGGAGCTGTTTTTT | CASRSNYNSGELFF
TRBJ2-3 | TRBV7-2 | NA | NA | TGTGCCAGCAGCCACAGGGAACGACAGACAGATACGCAGTATTTT | CASSHRERQTDTQYF
TRBJ2-1 | TRBV29-1 | NA | NA | TGCAGCGTGCTTACTCCTTCTTACTACAATGAGCAGTTCTTC | CSVLTPSYYNEQFF
TRBJ1-1 | TRBV18 | NA | TRBD1 | TGTGCCAGCTCACCCCAGGGGGCGAGTGAAGCTTTCTTT | CASSPQGASEAFF
TRBJ1-4 | TRBV29-1 | once | NA | TGCAGCGTGGTATTGGCCGAAAATGAAAAACTGTTTTTT | CSVVLAENEKLFF
TRBJ1-2 | TRBV7-9 | few | NA | TGTGCCAGCAGCTTAGATTGGGCAGCCGCATATGGCTACACCTTC | CASSLDWAAAYGYTF
TRBJ1-1 | TRBV25-1 | NA | TRBD1 | TGTGCCAGCAGTGAATATAGGGGACAGGGGGCGTCGAACACTGAAGCTTTCTTT | CASSEYRGQGASNTEAFF
TRBJ2-3 | TRBV2 | NA | TRBD2 | TGTGCCAGCAGGGGGGGTAGCGGGGGGGCCTTAGATACGCAGTATTTT | CASRGGSGGALDTQYF
TRBJ1-3 | TRBV19 | few | TRBD1 | TGTGCCAGTGGAGACAGGGCTGGAAACACCATATATTTT | CASGDRAGNTIYF
TRBJ1-1 | TRBV5-1 | few | TRBD1 | TGCGCCAGCAGCTGGGACAGGGGGGGAGCATCTGAAGCTTTCTTT | CASSWDRGGASEAFF
TRBJ2-3 | TRBV5-1 | NA | NA | TGCGCCAGCAGCCAGGGAGCGGGTTTCGTGGGAGATACGCAGTATTTT | CASSQGAGFVGDTQYF
TRBJ2-2 | TRBV5-1 | NA | TRBD2 | TGCGCCAGCACCCTAGCGGGACTCAGAGCCGGGGAGCTGTTTTTT | CASTLAGLRAGELFF
TRBJ1-1 | TRBV5-6 | NA | NA | TGTGCCAGCAGCTTTACAGGGATTGAAGCTTTCTTT | CASSFTGIEAFF
TRBJ2-1 | TRBV5-1 | once | TRBD1 | TGCGCCAGCAGCAAGACAGGGGCAGATTACAATGAGCAGTTCTTC | CASSKTGADYNEQFF
TRBJ2-3 | TRBV15 | NA | TRBD2 | TGTGCCACCAGCAGAGGGACTAGCGGATACACAGATACGCAGTATTTT | CATSRGTSGYTDTQYF
TRBJ2-1 | TRBV9 | once | TRBD2 | TGTGCCAGCAGCCCTAACCCCGGGACTAGCGGGAATTTCTACAATGAGCAGTTCTTC | CASSPNPGTSGNFYNEQFF
TRBJ2-2 | TRBV9 | NA | NA | TGTGCCAGCAGGGCAGGGGTCGGTGACACCGGGGAGCTGTTTTTT | CASRAGVGDTGELFF
TRBJ2-1 | TRBV5-1 | NA | TRBD2 | TGCGCCAGCAGCTATTACTTCGGGACTAGCGGGAGTAATGAGCAGTTCTTC | CASSYYFGTSGSNEQFF
TRBJ1-1 | TRBV4-3 | NA | NA | TGCGCCAGCAGCCCGAAGGACACCTTGAACACTGAAGCTTTCTTT | CASSPKDTLNTEAFF